Listed here are 29 T cell receptor beta chains from one sample, sequenced in a study of blood T cells in healthy people across ages. The use of a sample-barcoded 5' primer and a J-beta primer mix characterized a second PCR of about 6 to 11 cycles. TCRdb reprocessed the 5' RACE reads with MiXCR, giving one entry per CDR3 protein. Of about 280,000 distinct CDR3 sequences in the sample, roughly 29% were seen once. Source material: blood. These receptor sequences come from an older woman in good health.

At least ten counts were recorded for this clonotype. This sequence joins TRBV4-3 and TRBJ2-7; maybe TRBD1 (6 bases). The CDR3 length is 15 residues. Germline V gene sequence: CDR1 LGHNA, CDR2 YSLEER. Trimming cost V 0 bases and J 3 bases, with 12 bases left between them. The CDR3 DNA reads TGCGCCAGCAGCCAAGAACCCCAGGGGTTCTACGAGCAGTACTTC. Translation: CASSQEPQGFYEQYF.

A few counts support this clonotype. The chain has TRBV5-1 and TRBJ2-3; TRBD2 matches at 11 bases. V lost 0 bases to trimming and J lost 4 bases; unmatched junction nucleotides: 7. CDR3 size: 17 residues. Germline-derived CDR1 and CDR2 are SGHRS and YFSETQ. The CDR3 is CASSLAETSGAPDTQYF. The CDR3 coding sequence is TGCGCCAGCAGCTTGGCCGAGACTAGCGGGGCCCCAGATACGCAGTATTTT.

The V and J genes are TRBV28 and TRBJ1-2; 8 nucleotides align to TRBD1. Germline CDR1 reads MDHEN; CDR2 reads SYDVKM. The CDR3 covers 15 residues. Trimming removed 6 bases from V and 7 bases from J; junction bases left unmatched: 13. The CDR3 protein is CASSPIHRGSRGYTF. The CDR3 DNA follows: TGTGCCAGCAGCCCGATCCACAGGGGGAGTCGTGGCTACACCTTC.

The CDR3: CASSRGRGNQPQHF. For the CDR3, the DNA is TGTGCCAGCAGTCGAGGGAGAGGCAATCAGCCCCAGCATTTT. The chain is built from TRBV28 and TRBJ1-5, with unresolved D. V shed 5 bases and J shed 2 bases, with 10 bases lying between them. Germline V gene lookup returns CDR1 MDHEN and CDR2 SYDVKM. The CDR3 is made up of 14 amino acids.

V is TRBV14 and J is TRBJ2-5, with D perhaps matching TRBD2 (6 bases). The J call is in doubt because the DNA end fits TRBJ2-1 better. The CDR3 runs 17 residues. Looked up from germline, CDR1 is SGHDN and CDR2 is FVKESK. The CDR3 bases are TGTGCCAGCAGCCATAGTCGCCTAGCGTTCGGCTACAATGAGCAGTTCTTC. Protein sequence: CASSHSRLAFGYNEQFF.

A few counts support this clonotype. One junction end disagrees with the germline gene, perhaps due to a read error. The V and J genes are TRBV7-8 and TRBJ2-1; no clear D. With the DNA end fitting TRBJ2-5 better, the J assignment may be wrong. Germline V CDR1 and CDR2: SGHVS, FQNEAQ. The CDR3 totals 14 residues. The CDR3 loop reads CASSYEPIQGTQYF. In DNA form, the CDR3 reads TGTGCCAGCAGCTATGAACCAATCCAAGGGACCCAGTACTTC.

Only a few counts were recorded for this clonotype. The rearrangement joins TRBV20-1 to TRBJ2-3, with no clear D. The CDR3 totals 14 residues. V lost 0 bases and J 6 bases, leaving 13 bases between the germline ends. The germline CDR1 and CDR2 sequences are DFQATT and SNEGSKA (reference sequence). The CDR3 DNA sequence: TGCAGTGCTAGAGATGGAACCGTGCAGGATACGCAGTATTTT. This gives the protein CSARDGTVQDTQYF.

The V and J genes are TRBV7-2 and TRBJ2-7; 10 bases line up with TRBD2. V lost 5 bases and J lost 2; bases outside the gene matches: 12. The germline CDR1 and CDR2 sequences are SGHTA and FQGNSA. This CDR3 has 17 residues. This chain's CDR3 is CASSTAFASGGTYEQYF. The DNA of the CDR3 is TGTGCCAGCAGCACCGCCTTCGCTAGCGGGGGTACCTACGAGCAGTACTTC.

J is TRBJ2-3 and V is TRBV6-5; 11 bases align to TRBD2. The CDR3 is 16 amino acids. Germline CDR1 MNHEY, CDR2 SVGAGI. The V segment lost 5 bases and the J segment 4 bases; nucleotides outside the gene matches: 8. The CDR3 region is CASSGWGSGGADTQYF. CDR3 DNA: TGTGCCAGCAGTGGCTGGGGTAGCGGGGGGGCAGATACGCAGTATTTT.

The chain employs TRBV28 and TRBJ2-6; no reliable D call. V lost 3 bases and J lost 4, with 10 bases in between. The CDR3 is 15 residues long. Per the germline V gene, CDR1 is MDHEN and CDR2 is SYDVKM. The CDR3 spells CASSLSLGGANVLTF. For the CDR3, the DNA is TGTGCCAGCAGTTTGTCCTTGGGAGGGGCCAACGTCCTGACTTTC. The full variable domain, with the rest looked up from reference TRBV28 and TRBJ2-6, is DVKVTQSSRYLVKRTGEKVFLECVQDMDHENMFWYRQDPGLGLRLIYFSYDVKMKEKGDIPEGYSVSREKKERFSLILESASTNQTSMYLCASSLSLGGANVLTFGAGSRLTVL.

At least ten counts were recorded for this clonotype. The chain employs TRBV6-5 and TRBJ2-3, with D tentatively TRBD2 (6 bases). Trimming cost V 6 bases and J 0 bases, with 16 bases left between them. The CDR3 is 16 residues long. Germline V gene sequence: CDR1 MNHEY, CDR2 SVGAGI. Written as DNA, the CDR3 is TGTGCCAGCAGGTTTCGACTAGACTCTAGCACAGATACGCAGTATTTT. Its protein product is CASRFRLDSSTDTQYF.

This clonotype has ten or more counts. The rearrangement joins TRBV28 to TRBJ2-5; the match to TRBD2 covers 13 bases. The CDR3 consists of 17 residues. In germline, CDR1 is MDHEN, CDR2 SYDVKM. Trimming took 2 bases from V and 1 from J; bases not matched to a gene: 4. The CDR3 DNA sequence: TGTGCCAGCAGTTTAATAAGACTAGCGGGGGGCCAAGAGACCCAGTACTTC. Protein: CASSLIRLAGGQETQYF.

This clonotype is a singleton in its sample. This chain connects TRBV6-5 to TRBJ2-4; tentative D call: TRBD1 (6 bases). CDR3 length: 16 amino acids. The germline gives CDR1 MNHEY, CDR2 SVGAGI. V was pared by 4 bases and J by 2 bases, with 15 bases between. Here the CDR3 DNA reads TGTGCCAGCAGTTCACAGGGATTGGGGTCCAAAAACATTCAGTACTTC. It codes for CASSSQGLGSKNIQYF.

The V gene is TRBV28, the J gene TRBJ1-3, with no clear D. Trimming pared 6 bases from V and 0 bases from J, leaving 3 bases between. Germline assignment: CDR1 MDHEN and CDR2 SYDVKM. This CDR3 is built from 12 residues. CDR3 coding DNA: TGTGCCAGCAGACTCTCTGGAAACACCATATATTTT. Its translation is CASRLSGNTIYF.

This clonotype was detected ten times or more. The chain recombines TRBV28 with TRBJ2-7, with D perhaps matching TRBD2 (6 bases). The CDR3 loop spans 14 amino acids. CDR1 MDHEN and CDR2 SYDVKM come from the germline V gene. The V and J ends lost 6 bases and 2 bases respectively, with 14 bases between them. The CDR3 here is CASRSAGLPYEQYF. The CDR3 bases are TGTGCCAGCAGGTCTGCGGGACTTCCCTACGAGCAGTACTTC.

J is TRBJ2-7 and V is TRBV28; 9 positions match TRBD1. The germline gives CDR1 MDHEN, CDR2 SYDVKM. This CDR3 is 15 amino acids long. V shed 8 bases, J shed 3 bases, and the junction held 11 bases outside the gene matches. CDR3: CASDDGGTGIYEQYF. CDR3 DNA sequence: TGTGCCAGCGACGACGGGGGGACAGGGATCTACGAGCAGTACTTC.

V and J are TRBV5-6 and TRBJ2-5, with 7 bases aligning to TRBD2. The DNA matches TRBJ2-1 better at its end, which makes the J call doubtful. This CDR3 spans 17 amino acids. The germline CDR1 and CDR2 sequences are SGHDT and YYEEEE. The CDR3 loop reads CASSKNRREHLVGEQFF. CDR3 sequence (DNA): TGTGCCAGCAGCAAAAACAGGCGGGAGCATCTAGTCGGTGAGCAGTTCTTC.

The J gene is TRBJ1-5, the V gene TRBV20-1; D is possibly TRBD1 (6 bases). CDR1 and CDR2 (germline): DFQATT, SNEGSKA (reference sequence). The ends were cut back, 5 bases at V and 6 bases at J, with 17 bases in the middle. CDR3 length: 14 amino acids. The CDR3 DNA reads as TGCAGTGCTGGCGGACAGTCGGTAGGTCAGCCCCAGCATTTT. Translating gives CSAGGQSVGQPQHF.

Only a few counts were recorded for this clonotype. The rearrangement joins TRBV2 to TRBJ2-1; D call uncertain. The CDR3 is made up of 15 amino acids. In germline, CDR1 is SNHLY, CDR2 FYNNEI. V dropped 4 bases and J dropped 5 bases, with 15 bases sitting between them. CDR3 residues: CASSVRPPPDNEQFF. In nucleotides, the CDR3 is TGTGCCAGCAGTGTAAGGCCCCCACCCGACAATGAGCAGTTCTTC.

This clonotype was seen at least ten times. The rearrangement links TRBV5-1 to TRBJ2-3; tentatively, D is TRBD2 (7 bases). V lost 4 bases and J 2 bases, leaving 17 bases between the germline ends. The germline CDR1 and CDR2 sequences are SGHRS and YFSETQ. The CDR3 contains 16 residues. The CDR3 nucleotides read TGCGCCAGCAGCCCACGGGGGGCGGGCTCCACAGATACGCAGTATTTT. This translates into CASSPRGAGSTDTQYF.

V and J are TRBV5-5 and TRBJ2-3, with a weak D call TRBD2 (5 bases). CDR3 length: 15 amino acids. CDR1 is SGHKS, CDR2 YYEKEE, per germline (reference sequence). V lost 0 bases and J lost 0, with 8 bases in between. The CDR3 spells CASSLAGTSTDTQYF. The CDR3 DNA follows: TGTGCCAGCAGCTTGGCGGGAACTAGCACAGATACGCAGTATTTT.

Notes on this clonotype: An end of the junction differs from the germline gene, which may be a read error. The J gene is TRBJ2-1, the V gene TRBV20-1; D might be TRBD2 (5 bases). The germline gives CDR1 DFQATT, CDR2 SNEGSKA (reference sequence). The CDR3 totals 13 residues. CDR3 nucleotide sequence: TGCAGTGCTAGGCCTAGCTCCTGCAATGAGCAGTTCTTC. It yields the protein CSARPSSCNEQFF.

The chain combines TRBV11-2 with TRBJ2-1; either TRBD1 or TRBD2 may supply D (6 bases each). CDR1 and CDR2 from the germline V gene are SGHAT and FQNNGV. With 5 bases removed from V and 0 bases from J, the gap between germline ends came to 14 bases. The CDR3 runs 16 residues. The CDR3 DNA follows: TGTGCCAGCAGCCGCCGGAGGGGGAGCTCCTACAATGAGCAGTTCTTC. Translation: CASSRRRGSSYNEQFF.

This clonotype was detected a few times. V and J are TRBV6-5 and TRBJ2-5; a possible D gene is TRBD2 (6 bases). The J call is uncertain, as TRBJ2-1 better fits the DNA end. The CDR3 runs 14 residues. Per the germline V gene, CDR1 is MNHEY and CDR2 is SVGAGI. CDR3 coding DNA: TGTGCCAGCAGCAAGGACTATTTTGAAAATGAGCAGTTCTTC. Translation: CASSKDYFENEQFF.

This clonotype was picked up a small number of times. The gene calls are TRBV12-3 or TRBV12-4 and TRBJ2-2, with unresolved D. This CDR3 is built from 11 residues. V was shortened by 3 bases and J by 11 bases, with 7 bases between the two germline ends. The CDR3 sequence: CASSLKGELFF. CDR3 in DNA: TGTGCCAGCAGTTTGAAGGGAGAGCTGTTTTTT.

The chain has TRBV12-3 or TRBV12-4 and TRBJ2-5; D gene ambiguous. The closer fit of TRBJ2-1 to the DNA end suggests the J call may be wrong. The CDR3 runs 14 residues. CDR3 region: CASWNPQEGNEQFF. The CDR3 DNA reads TGTGCCAGTTGGAACCCTCAAGAAGGCAATGAGCAGTTCTTC.

This clonotype has a handful of counts. The rearrangement uses TRBV12-3 or TRBV12-4 and TRBJ2-5; perhaps TRBD2 as D (5 bases). Trimming stripped 3 bases from V and 11 bases from J, with 19 bases between. This CDR3 has 14 residues. The CDR3 sequence is CASSFGLIYYGQYF. The CDR3 DNA reads as TGTGCCAGCAGTTTCGGACTTATTTACTACGGGCAGTACTTC.

Only a few counts were recorded for this clonotype. This rearrangement joins TRBV18 to TRBJ2-7; 9 positions agree with TRBD1. V dropped 3 bases and J dropped 5; count of bases not matched to a gene: 8. CDR1 is KGHSH, CDR2 LQKENI, per germline. This CDR3 is 15 amino acids long. The CDR3 sequence is CASSPTTGQGHEQYF. The CDR3 DNA reads TGTGCCAGCTCACCTACAACGGGACAGGGCCACGAGCAGTACTTC. Drawing the rest from reference TRBV18 and TRBJ2-7, the complete variable domain is NAGVMQNPRHLVRRRGQEARLRCSPMKGHSHVYWYRQLPEEGLKFMVYLQKENIIDESGMPKERFSAEFPKEGPSILRIQQVVRGDSAAYFCASSPTTGQGHEQYFGPGTRLTVT.

The chain carries TRBV20-1 and TRBJ1-3; tentatively, D is TRBD1 (5 bases). CDR3 size: 13 residues. Germline CDR1 reads DFQATT; CDR2 reads SNEGSKA (reference sequence). Trimming took off 5 bases at V and 3 bases at J, with 11 bases between the two ends. CDR3 amino acids: CSAAQGGGNTIYF. The CDR3 nucleotides are TGCAGTGCTGCCCAGGGAGGTGGAAACACCATATATTTT.